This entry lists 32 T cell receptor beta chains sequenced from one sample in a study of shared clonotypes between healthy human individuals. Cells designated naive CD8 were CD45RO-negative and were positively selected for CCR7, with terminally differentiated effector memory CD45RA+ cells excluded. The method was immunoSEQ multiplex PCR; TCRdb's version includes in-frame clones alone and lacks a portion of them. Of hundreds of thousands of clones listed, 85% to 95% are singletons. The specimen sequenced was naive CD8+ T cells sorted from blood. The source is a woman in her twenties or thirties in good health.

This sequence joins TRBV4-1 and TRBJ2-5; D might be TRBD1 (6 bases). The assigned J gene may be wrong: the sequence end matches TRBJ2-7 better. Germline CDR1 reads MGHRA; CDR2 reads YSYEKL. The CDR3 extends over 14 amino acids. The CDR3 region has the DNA TGCGCCAGCAGCCGCCCGGGACAAACCTACGAGCAGTACTTC. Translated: CASSRPGQTYEQYF.

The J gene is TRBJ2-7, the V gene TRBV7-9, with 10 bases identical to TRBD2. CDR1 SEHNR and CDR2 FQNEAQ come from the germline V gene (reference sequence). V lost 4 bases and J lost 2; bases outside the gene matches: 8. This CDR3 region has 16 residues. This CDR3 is CASSSGLAAATYEQYF. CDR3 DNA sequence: TGTGCCAGCAGCTCCGGACTAGCGGCCGCAACCTACGAGCAGTACTTC.

As DNA, the CDR3 is TGCGCCAGCAGTTCTAGGACTAGCGGGGACGAGCAGTACTTC. Its translation is CASSSRTSGDEQYF. The chain carries TRBV10-2 and TRBJ2-7, with TRBD2 matching over 12 bases. This CDR3 contains 14 residues. V trimming: 5 bases; J trimming: 5 bases; junction bases outside the gene matches: 4. Germline CDR1 reads WSHSY; CDR2 reads SAAADI.

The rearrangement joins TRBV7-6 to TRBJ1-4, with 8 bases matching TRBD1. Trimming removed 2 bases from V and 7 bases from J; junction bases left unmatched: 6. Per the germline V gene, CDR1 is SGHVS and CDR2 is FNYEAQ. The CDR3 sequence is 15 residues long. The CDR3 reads CASSLSGGGGEKLFF. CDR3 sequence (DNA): TGTGCCAGCAGCTTATCAGGGGGCGGGGGTGAAAAACTGTTTTTT.

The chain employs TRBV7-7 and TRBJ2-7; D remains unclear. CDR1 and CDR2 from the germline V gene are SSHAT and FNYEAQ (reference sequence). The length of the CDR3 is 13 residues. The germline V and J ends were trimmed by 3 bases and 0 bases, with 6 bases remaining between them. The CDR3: CASSLGPSYEQYF. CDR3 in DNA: TGTGCCAGCAGCTTGGGCCCCTCCTACGAGCAGTACTTC.

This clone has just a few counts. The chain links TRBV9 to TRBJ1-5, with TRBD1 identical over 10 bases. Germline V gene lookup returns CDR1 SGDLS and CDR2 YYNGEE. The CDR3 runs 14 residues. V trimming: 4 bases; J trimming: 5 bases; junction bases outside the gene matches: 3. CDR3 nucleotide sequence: TGTGCCAGCAGCCTCGGACAGGGGGATCAGCCCCAGCATTTT. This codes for CASSLGQGDQPQHF.

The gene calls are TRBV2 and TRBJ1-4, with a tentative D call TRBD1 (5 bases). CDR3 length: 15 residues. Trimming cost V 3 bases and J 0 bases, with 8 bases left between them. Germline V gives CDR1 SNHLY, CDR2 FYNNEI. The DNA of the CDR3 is TGTGCCAGCAGTGAGGGGGAAACAACTAATGAAAAACTGTTTTTT. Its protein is CASSEGETTNEKLFF.

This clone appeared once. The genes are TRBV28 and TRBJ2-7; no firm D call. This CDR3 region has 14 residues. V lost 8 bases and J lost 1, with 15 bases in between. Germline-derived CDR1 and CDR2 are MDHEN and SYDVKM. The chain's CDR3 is CASLAAGESYEQYF. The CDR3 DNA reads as TGTGCCAGCCTGGCTGCAGGCGAATCCTACGAGCAGTACTTC.

CDR3 nucleotides: TGTGCCTTCGGGAAGTTAACCGGGGAGCTGTTTTTT. As protein: CAFGKLTGELFF. The J gene is TRBJ2-2, the V gene TRBV30; tentatively, D is TRBD2 (5 bases). V was pared by 7 bases and J by 5 bases, with 11 bases between. CDR3 size: 12 residues. CDR1 and CDR2 from the germline V gene are GTSNPN and SVGIG (reference sequence).

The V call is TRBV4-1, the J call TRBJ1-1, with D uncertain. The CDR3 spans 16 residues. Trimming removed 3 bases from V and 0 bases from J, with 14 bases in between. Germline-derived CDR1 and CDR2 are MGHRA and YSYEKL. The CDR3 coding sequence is TGCGCCAGCAGCCAGACTTTTGTCTCCATGAACACTGAAGCTTTCTTT. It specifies CASSQTFVSMNTEAFF.

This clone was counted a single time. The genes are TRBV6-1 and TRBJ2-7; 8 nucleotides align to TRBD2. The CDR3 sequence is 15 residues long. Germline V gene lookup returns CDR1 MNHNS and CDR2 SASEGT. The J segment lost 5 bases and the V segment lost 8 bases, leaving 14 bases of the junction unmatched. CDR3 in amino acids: CASPGGSGSGDEQYF. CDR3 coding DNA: TGTGCCAGCCCGGGGGGGAGCGGGAGTGGTGACGAGCAGTACTTC.

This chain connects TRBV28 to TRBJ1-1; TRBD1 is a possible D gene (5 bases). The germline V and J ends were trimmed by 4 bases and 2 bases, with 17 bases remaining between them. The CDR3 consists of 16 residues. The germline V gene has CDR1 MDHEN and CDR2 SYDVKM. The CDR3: CASSSTRQGENTEAFF. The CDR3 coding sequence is TGTGCCAGCAGTTCAACCCGCCAAGGGGAAAACACTGAAGCTTTCTTT.

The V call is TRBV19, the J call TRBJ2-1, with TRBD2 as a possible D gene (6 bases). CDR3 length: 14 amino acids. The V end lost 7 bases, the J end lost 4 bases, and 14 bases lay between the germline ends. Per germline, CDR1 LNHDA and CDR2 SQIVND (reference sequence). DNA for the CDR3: TGTGCCAGTATGGGAGGCGCCGATTACAATGAGCAGTTCTTC. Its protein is CASMGGADYNEQFF.

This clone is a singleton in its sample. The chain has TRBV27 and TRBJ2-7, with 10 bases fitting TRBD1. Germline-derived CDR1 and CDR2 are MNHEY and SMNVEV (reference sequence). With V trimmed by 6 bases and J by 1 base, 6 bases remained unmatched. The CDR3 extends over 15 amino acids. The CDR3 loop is CASRLGQGESYEQYF. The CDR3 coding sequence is TGTGCCAGCAGACTCGGACAGGGGGAATCCTACGAGCAGTACTTC.

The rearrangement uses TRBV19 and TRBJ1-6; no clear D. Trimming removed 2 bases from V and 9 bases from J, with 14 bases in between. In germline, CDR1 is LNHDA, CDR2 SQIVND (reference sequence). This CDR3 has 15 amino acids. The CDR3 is CASSIISAAGSPLHF. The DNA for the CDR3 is TGTGCCAGTAGTATAATCTCGGCGGCTGGTTCACCCCTCCACTTT.

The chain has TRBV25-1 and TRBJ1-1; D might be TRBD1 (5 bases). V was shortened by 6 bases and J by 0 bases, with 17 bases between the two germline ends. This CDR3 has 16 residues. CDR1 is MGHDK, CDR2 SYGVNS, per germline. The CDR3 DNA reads TGTGCCAGCAGATCTCCGGGACGGAACTTGAACACTGAAGCTTTCTTT. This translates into CASRSPGRNLNTEAFF.

In nucleotides, the CDR3 is TGTGCCAGTAGTTTTATAGCGGGAGCCCCTACAGATACGCAGTATTTT. Its translation is CASSFIAGAPTDTQYF. V gene TRBV19 combines with J gene TRBJ2-3; 9 bases line up with TRBD2. Trimming at V came to 5 bases and at J to 3 bases, leaving 9 bases not matched to a gene. Germline CDR1 and CDR2: LNHDA and SQIVND (reference sequence). The CDR3 loop spans 16 amino acids.

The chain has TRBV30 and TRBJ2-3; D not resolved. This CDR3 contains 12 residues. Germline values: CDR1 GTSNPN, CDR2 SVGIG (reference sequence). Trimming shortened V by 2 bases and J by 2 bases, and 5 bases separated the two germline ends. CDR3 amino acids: CAWSLLTDTQYF. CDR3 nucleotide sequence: TGTGCCTGGAGTCTGCTCACAGATACGCAGTATTTT.

In DNA form, the CDR3 reads TGTGCCAGCAGTCATACAGGGTACCAAGAGACCCAGTACTTC. It is translated as CASSHTGYQETQYF. V and J are TRBV7-9 and TRBJ2-5; D is possibly TRBD1 (6 bases). The CDR3 is 14 residues long. CDR1 is SEHNR, CDR2 FQNEAQ, per germline (reference sequence). Trimming took 6 bases from V and 0 from J, leaving 11 bases between them.

The CDR3: CASSSSPSYEQYF. The CDR3 region has the DNA TGTGCCAGCAGCTCAAGTCCCTCCTACGAGCAGTACTTC. V gene TRBV11-2 combines with J gene TRBJ2-7, with D unclear. V was pared by 4 bases and J by 0 bases, with 7 bases between. The CDR3 has 13 amino acids. Germline V gives CDR1 SGHAT, CDR2 FQNNGV.

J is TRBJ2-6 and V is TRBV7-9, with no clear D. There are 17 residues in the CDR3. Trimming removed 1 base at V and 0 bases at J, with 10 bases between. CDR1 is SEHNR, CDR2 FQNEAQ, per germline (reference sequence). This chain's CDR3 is CASSLGGLNSGANVLTF. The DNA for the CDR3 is TGTGCCAGCAGCTTAGGGGGATTGAACTCTGGGGCCAACGTCCTGACTTTC.

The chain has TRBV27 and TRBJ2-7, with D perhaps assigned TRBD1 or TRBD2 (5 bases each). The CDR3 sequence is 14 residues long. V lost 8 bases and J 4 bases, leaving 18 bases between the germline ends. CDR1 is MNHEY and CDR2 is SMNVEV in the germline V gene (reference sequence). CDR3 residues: CASRVGTTGYEQYF. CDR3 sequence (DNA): TGTGCCAGCCGGGTAGGGACCACCGGGTACGAGCAGTACTTC.

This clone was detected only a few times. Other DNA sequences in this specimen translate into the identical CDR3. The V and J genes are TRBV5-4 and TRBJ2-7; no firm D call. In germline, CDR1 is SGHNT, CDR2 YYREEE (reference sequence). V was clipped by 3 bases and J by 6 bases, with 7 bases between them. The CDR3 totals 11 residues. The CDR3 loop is CASSSSSEQYF. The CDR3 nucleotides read TGTGCCAGCAGCTCCTCTTCCGAGCAGTACTTC.

CDR3 protein: CASSLEMNGEQYF. CDR3 bases: TGTGCCAGCAGCTTAGAGATGAATGGCGAGCAGTACTTC. The chain uses TRBV7-8 and TRBJ2-7; D remains ambiguous. V was clipped by 1 base and J by 6 bases, with 10 bases between them. The CDR3 length is 13 residues. CDR1 SGHVS and CDR2 FQNEAQ come from the germline V gene.

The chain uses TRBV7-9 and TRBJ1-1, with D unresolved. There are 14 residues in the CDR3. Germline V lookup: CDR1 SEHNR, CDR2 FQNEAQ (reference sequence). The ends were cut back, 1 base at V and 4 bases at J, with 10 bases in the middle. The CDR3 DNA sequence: TGTGCCAGCAGCTTAGGATTGGGGATCACTGAAGCTTTCTTT. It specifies CASSLGLGITEAFF.

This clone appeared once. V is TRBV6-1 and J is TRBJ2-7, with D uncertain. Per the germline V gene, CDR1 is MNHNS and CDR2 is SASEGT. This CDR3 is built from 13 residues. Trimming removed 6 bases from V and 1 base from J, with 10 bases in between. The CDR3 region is CASRKWGSYEQYF. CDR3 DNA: TGTGCCAGCAGGAAATGGGGATCCTACGAGCAGTACTTC.

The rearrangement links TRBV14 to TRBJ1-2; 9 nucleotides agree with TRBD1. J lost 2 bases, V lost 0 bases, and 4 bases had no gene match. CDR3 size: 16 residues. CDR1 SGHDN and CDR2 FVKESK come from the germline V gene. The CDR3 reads CASSQEQGAPNYGYTF. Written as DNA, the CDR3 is TGTGCCAGCAGCCAAGAACAGGGGGCTCCGAACTATGGCTACACCTTC.

For the CDR3, the DNA is TGTGCCAGGAGGAGAGGAGCGGGTCTTCTGGAGACCCAGTACTTC. This sequence encodes CARRRGAGLLETQYF. The chain recombines TRBV2 with TRBJ2-5; the D gene is possibly TRBD2 (6 bases). Germline V CDR1 and CDR2: SNHLY, FYNNEI. The length of the CDR3 is 15 residues. Trimming left V 9 bases short and J 5 bases short, with 22 bases between. The whole variable domain, remainder taken from reference TRBV2 and TRBJ2-5, is EPEVTQTPSHQVTQMGQEVILRCVPISNHLYFYWYRQILGQKVEFLVSFYNNEISEKSEIFDDQFSVERPDGSNFTLKIRSTKLEDSAMYFCARRRGAGLLETQYFGPGTRLLVL.

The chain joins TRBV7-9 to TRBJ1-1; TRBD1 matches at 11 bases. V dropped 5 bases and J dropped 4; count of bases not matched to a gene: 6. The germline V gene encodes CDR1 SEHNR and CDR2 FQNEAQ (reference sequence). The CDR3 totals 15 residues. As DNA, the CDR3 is TGTGCCAGCAGCCACGGACAGGGGGCGTTCACTGAAGCTTTCTTT. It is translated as CASSHGQGAFTEAFF.

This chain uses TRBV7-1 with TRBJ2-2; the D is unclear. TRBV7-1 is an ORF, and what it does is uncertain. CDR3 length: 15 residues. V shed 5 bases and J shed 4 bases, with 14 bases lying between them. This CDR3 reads CASSAAPDPTGELFF. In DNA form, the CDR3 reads TGTGCCAGCAGCGCCGCCCCGGACCCCACCGGGGAGCTGTTTTTT.

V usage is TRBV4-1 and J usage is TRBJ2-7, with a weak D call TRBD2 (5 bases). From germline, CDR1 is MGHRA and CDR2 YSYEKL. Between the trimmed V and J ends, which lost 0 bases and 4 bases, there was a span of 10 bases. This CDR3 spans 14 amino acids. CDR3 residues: CASSQDAAGYEQYF. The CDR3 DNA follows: TGCGCCAGCAGCCAAGATGCTGCGGGTTACGAGCAGTACTTC.

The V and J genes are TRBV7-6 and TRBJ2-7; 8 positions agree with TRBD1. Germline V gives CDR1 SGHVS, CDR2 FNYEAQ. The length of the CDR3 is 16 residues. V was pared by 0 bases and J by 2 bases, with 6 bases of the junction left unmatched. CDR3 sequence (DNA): TGTGCCAGCAGCTTAGCGCCGGGACAGGTTACCTACGAGCAGTACTTC. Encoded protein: CASSLAPGQVTYEQYF. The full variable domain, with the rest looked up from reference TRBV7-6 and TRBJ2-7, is GAGVSQSPRYKVTKRGQDVALRCDPISGHVSLYWYRQALGQGPEFLTYFNYEAQQDKSGLPNDRFSAERPEGSISTLTIQRTEQRDSAMYRCASSLAPGQVTYEQYFGPGTRLTVT.